The TCR beta chain under discussion was sequenced for a study of T cells in Graves' hyperthyroidism and ophthalmopathy. Amplified TCR beta CDR3 regions derived from RNA transcripts. RT-PCR in the first round (using the HTBI primer set) targeted the TCR CDR3. One entry per CDR3 protein, called by TCRdb with MiXCR from the multiplex PCR reads. This repertoire shows a few hundred thousand distinct CDR3 sequences, more than 12% found once; its top ten account for 15% to 20%. The TCR comes from a woman aged 25 to 39 with Graves' ophthalmopathy. Sequenced: blood.

The CDR3 loop reads CASSIQANYGYTF. The CDR3 bases are TGTGCCAGTAGTATACAGGCTAACTATGGCTACACCTTC. The chain has TRBV19 and TRBJ1-2; no firm D call. The germline CDR1 and CDR2 sequences are LNHDA and SQIVND (reference sequence). Trimming removed 2 bases from V and 0 bases from J, with 4 bases in between. The CDR3 covers 13 residues.